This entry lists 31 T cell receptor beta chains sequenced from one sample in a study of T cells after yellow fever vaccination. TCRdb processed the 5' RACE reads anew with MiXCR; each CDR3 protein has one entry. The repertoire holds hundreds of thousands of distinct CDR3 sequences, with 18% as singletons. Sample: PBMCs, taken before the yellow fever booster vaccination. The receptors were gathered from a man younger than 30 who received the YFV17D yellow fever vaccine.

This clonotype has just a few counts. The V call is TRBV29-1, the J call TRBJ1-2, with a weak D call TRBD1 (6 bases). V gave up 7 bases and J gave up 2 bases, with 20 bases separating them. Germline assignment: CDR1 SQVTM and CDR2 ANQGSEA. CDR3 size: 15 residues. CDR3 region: CSATRGQTPNYGYTF. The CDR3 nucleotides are TGCAGCGCCACGAGAGGACAGACGCCGAACTATGGCTACACCTTC.

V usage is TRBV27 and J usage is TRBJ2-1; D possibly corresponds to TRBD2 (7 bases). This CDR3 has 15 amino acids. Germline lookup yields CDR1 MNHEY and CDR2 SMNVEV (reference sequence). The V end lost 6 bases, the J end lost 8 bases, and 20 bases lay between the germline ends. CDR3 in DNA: TGTGCCAGCAGGCCCCGAGGGGGGGGTGATCATGAGCAGTTCTTC. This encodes CASRPRGGGDHEQFF.

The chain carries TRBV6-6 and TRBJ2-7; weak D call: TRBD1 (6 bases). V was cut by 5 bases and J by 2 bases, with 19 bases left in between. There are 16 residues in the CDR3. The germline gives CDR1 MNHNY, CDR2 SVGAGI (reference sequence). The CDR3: CASSRGWGRGTYEQYV. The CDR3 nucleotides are TGTGCCAGCAGTCGCGGCTGGGGCAGGGGAACCTACGAGCAGTACGTC.

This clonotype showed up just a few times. The CDR3 spells CASSASSGMNTEAFF. The CDR3 nucleotides are TGTGCCAGCAGCGCATCTTCAGGTATGAACACTGAAGCTTTCTTT. The V gene is TRBV9, the J gene TRBJ1-1, with D hard to call. The CDR3 contains 15 residues. V was cut by 3 bases and J by 0 bases, with 12 bases left in between. Per the germline V gene, CDR1 is SGDLS and CDR2 is YYNGEE.

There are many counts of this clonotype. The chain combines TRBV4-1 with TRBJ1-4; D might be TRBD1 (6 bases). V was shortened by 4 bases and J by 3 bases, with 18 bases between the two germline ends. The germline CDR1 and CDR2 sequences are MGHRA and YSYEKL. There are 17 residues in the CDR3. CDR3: CASSPLLKGVSNEKLFF. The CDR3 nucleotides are TGCGCCAGCAGCCCTCTCTTAAAGGGGGTATCTAATGAAAAACTGTTTTTT.

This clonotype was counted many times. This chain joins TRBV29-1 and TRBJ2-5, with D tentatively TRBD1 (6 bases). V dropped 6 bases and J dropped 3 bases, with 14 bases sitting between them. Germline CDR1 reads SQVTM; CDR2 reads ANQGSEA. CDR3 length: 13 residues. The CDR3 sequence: CSVGWGQEETQYF. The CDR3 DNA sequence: TGCAGCGTCGGTTGGGGACAAGAAGAGACCCAGTACTTC.

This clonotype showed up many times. CDR3 residues: CASSLVGLSSSYNEQFF. The CDR3 DNA reads TGTGCCAGCAGCTTAGTGGGTCTTTCAAGCTCCTACAATGAGCAGTTCTTC. This rearrangement joins TRBV7-2 to TRBJ2-1; D gene uncertain. V lost 1 base to trimming and J lost 0 bases, with 13 bases between them. This CDR3 is built from 17 residues. Germline V gene lookup returns CDR1 SGHTA and CDR2 FQGNSA. The full variable domain, with the rest looked up from reference TRBV7-2 and TRBJ2-1, is GAGVSQSPSNKVTEKGKDVELRCDPISGHTALYWYRQSLGQGLEFLIYFQGNSAPDKSGLPSDRFSAERTGGSVSTLTIQRTQQEDSAVYLCASSLVGLSSSYNEQFFGPGTRLTVL.

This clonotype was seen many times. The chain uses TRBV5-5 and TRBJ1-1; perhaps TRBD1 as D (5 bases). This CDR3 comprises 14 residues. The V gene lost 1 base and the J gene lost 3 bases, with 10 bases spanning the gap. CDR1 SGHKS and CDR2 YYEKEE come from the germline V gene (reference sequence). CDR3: CASSLWGRDTEAFF. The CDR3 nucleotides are TGTGCCAGCAGCTTGTGGGGACGGGACACTGAAGCTTTCTTT.

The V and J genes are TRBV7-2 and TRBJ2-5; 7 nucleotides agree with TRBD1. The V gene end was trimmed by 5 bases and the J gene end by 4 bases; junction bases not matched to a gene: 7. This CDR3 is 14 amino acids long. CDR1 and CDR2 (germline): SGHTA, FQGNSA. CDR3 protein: CASSQQGLGETQYF. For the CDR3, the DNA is TGTGCCAGCAGCCAACAGGGGTTAGGAGAGACCCAGTACTTC.

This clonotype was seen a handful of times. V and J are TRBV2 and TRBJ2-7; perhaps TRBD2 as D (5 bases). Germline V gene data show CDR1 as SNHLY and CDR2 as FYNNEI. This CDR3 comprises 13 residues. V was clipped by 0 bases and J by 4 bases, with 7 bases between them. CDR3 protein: CASSEARDYEQYF. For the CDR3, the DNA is TGTGCCAGCAGTGAAGCTCGGGATTACGAGCAGTACTTC.

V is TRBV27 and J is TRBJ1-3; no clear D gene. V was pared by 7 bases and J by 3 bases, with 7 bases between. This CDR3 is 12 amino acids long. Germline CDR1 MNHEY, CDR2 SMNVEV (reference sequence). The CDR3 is CASMGSGNTIYF. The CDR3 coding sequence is TGTGCCAGCATGGGAAGTGGAAACACCATATATTTT.

The CDR3 region has the DNA TGCGCCAGCAGCCACGGACAGGGCTTAGCCAAAAACATTCAGTACTTC. Translated: CASSHGQGLAKNIQYF. This chain links TRBV4-1 with TRBJ2-4, with 8 bases aligning to TRBD1. V gave up 3 bases and J gave up 0 bases; unmatched junction bases: 4. This CDR3 has 16 residues. Germline V gives CDR1 MGHRA, CDR2 YSYEKL.

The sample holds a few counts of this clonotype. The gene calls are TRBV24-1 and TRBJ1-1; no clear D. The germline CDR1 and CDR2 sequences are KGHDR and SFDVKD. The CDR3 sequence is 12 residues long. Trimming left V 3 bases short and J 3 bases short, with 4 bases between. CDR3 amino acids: CATSDGDTEAFF. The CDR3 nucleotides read TGTGCCACCAGTGATGGGGACACTGAAGCTTTCTTT.

The CDR3 spells CASSPSLTGFKKLFF. CDR3 sequence (DNA): TGTGCCAGCAGTCCTAGTTTGACAGGCTTTAAAAAACTGTTTTTT. This chain joins TRBV12-3 or TRBV12-4 and TRBJ1-4; maybe TRBD1 (6 bases). Trimming left V 5 bases short and J 9 bases short, with 19 bases between. The CDR3 length is 15 residues.

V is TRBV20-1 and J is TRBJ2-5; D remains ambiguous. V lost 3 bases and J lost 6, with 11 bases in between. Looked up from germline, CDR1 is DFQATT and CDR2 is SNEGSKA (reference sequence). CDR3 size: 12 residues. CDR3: CSASPSSKTQYF. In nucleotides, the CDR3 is TGCAGTGCTAGTCCTAGTTCAAAGACCCAGTACTTC.

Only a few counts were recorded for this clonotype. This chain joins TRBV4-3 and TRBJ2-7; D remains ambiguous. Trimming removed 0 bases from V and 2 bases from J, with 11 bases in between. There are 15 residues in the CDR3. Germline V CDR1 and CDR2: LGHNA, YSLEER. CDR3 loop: CASSQDPTPTYEQYF. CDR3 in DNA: TGCGCCAGCAGCCAAGATCCTACCCCCACCTACGAGCAGTACTTC.

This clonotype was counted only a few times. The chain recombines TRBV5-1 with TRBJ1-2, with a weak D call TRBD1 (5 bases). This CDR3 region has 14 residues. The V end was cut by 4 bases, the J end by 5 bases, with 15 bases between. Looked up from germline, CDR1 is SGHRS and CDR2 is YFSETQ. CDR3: CASSLGLSMYGYTF. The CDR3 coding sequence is TGCGCCAGCAGCCTGGGACTGTCGATGTATGGCTACACCTTC.

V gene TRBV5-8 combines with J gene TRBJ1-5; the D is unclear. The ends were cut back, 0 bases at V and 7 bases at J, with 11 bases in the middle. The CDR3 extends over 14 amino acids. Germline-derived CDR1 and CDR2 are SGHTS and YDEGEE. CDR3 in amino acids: CASSLVPPGQPQHF. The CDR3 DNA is TGTGCCAGCAGCTTGGTACCCCCGGGCCAGCCCCAGCATTTT.

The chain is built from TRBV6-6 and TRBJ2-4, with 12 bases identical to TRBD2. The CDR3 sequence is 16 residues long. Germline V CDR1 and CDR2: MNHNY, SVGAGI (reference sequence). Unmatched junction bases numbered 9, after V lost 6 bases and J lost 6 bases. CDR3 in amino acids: CASSPRLAGEGNIQYF. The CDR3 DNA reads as TGTGCCAGCAGCCCCAGACTAGCGGGGGAGGGAAACATTCAGTACTTC.

The CDR3 nucleotides are TGTGCCAGCAGCCCCACCTTGGTCGGGTGGAACACCGGGGAGCTGTTTTTT. This sequence encodes CASSPTLVGWNTGELFF. The chain joins TRBV11-2 to TRBJ2-2; D remains ambiguous. The V end lost 5 bases, the J end lost 1 base, and 17 bases lay between the germline ends. This CDR3 contains 17 residues. CDR1 and CDR2 from the germline V gene are SGHAT and FQNNGV.

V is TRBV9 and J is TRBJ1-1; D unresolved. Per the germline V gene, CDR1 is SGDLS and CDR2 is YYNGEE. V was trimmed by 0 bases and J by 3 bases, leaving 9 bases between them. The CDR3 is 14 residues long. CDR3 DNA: TGTGCCAGCAGCGTAGGCGAAGGGTACACTGAAGCTTTCTTT. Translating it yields CASSVGEGYTEAFF.

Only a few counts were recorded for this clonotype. This chain's CDR3 is CASSLGTDFSTDTQYF. The CDR3 nucleotides are TGCGCCAGCAGCTTGGGGACAGATTTCAGCACAGATACGCAGTATTTT. V usage is TRBV5-1 and J usage is TRBJ2-3, with a tentative D call TRBD1 (6 bases). The CDR3 loop spans 16 amino acids. The germline gives CDR1 SGHRS, CDR2 YFSETQ. Trimming removed 0 bases at V and 0 bases at J, with 11 bases between.

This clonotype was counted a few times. In DNA, the CDR3 is TGTGCCAGCAGTTTGGTGGGACAGAATTCACCCCTCCACTTT. Translating gives CASSLVGQNSPLHF. This rearrangement joins TRBV27 to TRBJ1-6, with TRBD1 matching over 7 bases. Trimming cost V 3 bases and J 7 bases; bases outside gene matches: 3. The V gene's germline CDR1 is MNHEY and CDR2 SMNVEV (reference sequence). This CDR3 has 14 amino acids.

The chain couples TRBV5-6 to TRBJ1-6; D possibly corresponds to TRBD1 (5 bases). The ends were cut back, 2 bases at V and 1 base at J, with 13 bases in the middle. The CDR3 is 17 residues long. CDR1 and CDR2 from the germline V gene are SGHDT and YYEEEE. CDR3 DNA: TGTGCCAGCAGCTTTAGAAGGGGCGAGTCCTATAATTCACCCCTCCACTTT. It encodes CASSFRRGESYNSPLHF.

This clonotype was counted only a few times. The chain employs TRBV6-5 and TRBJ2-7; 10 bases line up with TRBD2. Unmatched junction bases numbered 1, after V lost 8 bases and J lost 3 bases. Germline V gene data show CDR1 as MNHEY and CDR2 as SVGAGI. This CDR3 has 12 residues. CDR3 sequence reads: CASLAGDYEQYF. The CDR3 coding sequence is TGTGCCAGCCTAGCGGGGGACTACGAGCAGTACTTC.

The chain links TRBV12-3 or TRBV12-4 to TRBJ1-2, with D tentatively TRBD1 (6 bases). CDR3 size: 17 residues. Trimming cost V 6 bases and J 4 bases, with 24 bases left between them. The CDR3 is CASSESLTGTWAYGYTF. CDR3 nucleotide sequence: TGTGCCAGCAGCGAATCACTTACAGGGACATGGGCCTATGGCTACACCTTC.

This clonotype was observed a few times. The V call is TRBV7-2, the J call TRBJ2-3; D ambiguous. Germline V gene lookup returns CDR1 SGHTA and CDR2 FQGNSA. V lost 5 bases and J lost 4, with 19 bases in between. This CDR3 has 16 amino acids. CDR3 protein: CASSLHNYRGSDTQYF. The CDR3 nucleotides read TGTGCCAGCAGCCTACATAATTACCGTGGATCAGATACGCAGTATTTT.

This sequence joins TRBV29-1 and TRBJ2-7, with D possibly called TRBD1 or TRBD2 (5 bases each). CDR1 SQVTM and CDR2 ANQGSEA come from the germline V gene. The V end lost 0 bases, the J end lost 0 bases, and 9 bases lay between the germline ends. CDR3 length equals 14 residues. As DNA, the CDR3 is TGCAGCGTTGAAGATCATGGGACCTCCTACGAGCAGTACTTC. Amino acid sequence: CSVEDHGTSYEQYF.

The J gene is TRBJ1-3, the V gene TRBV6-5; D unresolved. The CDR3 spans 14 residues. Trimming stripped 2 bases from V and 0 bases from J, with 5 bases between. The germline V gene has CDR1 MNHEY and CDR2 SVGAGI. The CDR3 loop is CASSYGPSGNTIYF. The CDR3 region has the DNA TGTGCCAGCAGTTACGGTCCCTCTGGAAACACCATATATTTT.

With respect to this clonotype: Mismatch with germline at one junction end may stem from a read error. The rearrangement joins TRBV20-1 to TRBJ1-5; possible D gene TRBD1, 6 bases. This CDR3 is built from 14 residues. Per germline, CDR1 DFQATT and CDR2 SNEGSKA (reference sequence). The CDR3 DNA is TGCAGTGCCAGAGCCCCAGGGGGCAATCAGCCCCAGCATTTT. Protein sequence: CSARAPGGNQPQHF.

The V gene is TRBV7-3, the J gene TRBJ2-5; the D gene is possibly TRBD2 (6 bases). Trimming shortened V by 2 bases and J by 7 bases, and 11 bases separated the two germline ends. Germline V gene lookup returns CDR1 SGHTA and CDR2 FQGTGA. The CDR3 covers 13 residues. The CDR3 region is CASSLRGEGTQYF. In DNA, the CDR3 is TGTGCCAGCAGCTTACGCGGGGAAGGGACCCAGTACTTC. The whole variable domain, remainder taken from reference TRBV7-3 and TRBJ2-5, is GAGVSQTPSNKVTEKGKYVELRCDPISGHTALYWYRQSLGQGPEFLIYFQGTGAADDSGLPNDRFFAVRPEGSVSTLKIQRTERGDSAVYLCASSLRGEGTQYFGPGTRLLVL.